This TCR beta chain was sequenced in a study of patients and donors after allogeneic stem cell transplantation (TCRdb year 2020). Library creation used RT-PCR. Instrument used: NextSeq 550. The raw public data were reprocessed by TCRdb itself: fastp quality trimming at Q25, MiXCR clonotype calling, in-frame beta chains only. Every distinct CDR3 protein forms one entry, paired with its most common genes and DNA. For this sample the table gives roughly 940,000 distinct CDR3 sequences, of which approximately 18% were detected only once. The ten largest clones take up approximately 5.9% of the sample. This clonotype was counted between two and nine times. The antigen it binds to is not known. No per-base quality is available; no much larger clone lies one base away. As encoded in the germline V gene, CDR1 is SNHLY while CDR2 is FYNNEI. V loses 6 bases, J loses 4 bases, and the germline ends lie 15 bases apart. The CDR3 starts with the cysteine, ends with the phenylalanine, and has 14 residues. Only the CDR3 DNA is retained, 42 bases long and in frame from the first base.

The chain joins TRBV2 to TRBJ1-1; TRBD1 could be the D gene, as 6 bases match. Sequences were obtained from blood, either unsorted or a sorted T cell fraction (not recorded which). This TCR was recovered from a human donor who was either an allogeneic HSCT recipient or a stem cell or donor lymphocyte infusion donor (not recorded which). It is not recorded whose cells these are; they may come from a transplant donor. DNA sequence: TGTGCCAGCAGAAGTAACAGGGTGTCCACTGAAGCTTTCTTT. Translated, this is CASRSNRVSTEAFF.